What follows are 16 T cell receptor beta chains derived from one specimen sequenced in a study of shared clonotypes between healthy human individuals (dated by TCRdb to between 2020 and 2021). Library preparation used the immunoSEQ multiplex PCR assay. In TCRdb, the immuneACCESS table is reduced to in-frame sequences with V and J assigned. These tables do not hold every clone; where another copy was compared, an unresolved V gene accounts for under half, and the others remain unexplained. The sample table shows 1.6 million or so clones, and roughly 96% are seen once. Of the sample, more than 0.9% falls within the top ten clones. The specimen sequenced was naive CD4+ T cells sorted from blood. The cell subset or site label here, explained by the study, means: CD45RA+ positively selected. The receptors shown here come from a man younger than 40 in good health.

Concerning this clone itself: The sample contains more than one DNA sequence encoding this CDR3. This chain joins TRBV5-1 and TRBJ2-1, with D maybe TRBD2 (5 bases). The CDR3 is 15 residues long. V dropped 0 bases and J dropped 4 bases, with 11 bases sitting between them. Germline loops: CDR1 SGHRS, CDR2 YFSETQ. For the CDR3, the DNA is TGCGCCAGCAGCTTGGGTCTAGCAGGTTACAATGAGCAGTTCTTC. This translates into CASSLGLAGYNEQFF.

The chain recombines TRBV29-1 with TRBJ2-3, with D possibly being TRBD1 (5 bases). Germline V gene data show CDR1 as SQVTM and CDR2 as ANQGSEA. V lost 7 bases, J lost 2 bases, and 13 bases lay in between. This CDR3 spans 13 amino acids. CDR3: CSGFRVDTDTQYF. The DNA for the CDR3 is TGCAGCGGATTCAGGGTCGACACAGATACGCAGTATTTT.

The rearrangement uses TRBV28 and TRBJ2-2; unclear D gene. The CDR3 covers 13 residues. The germline gives CDR1 MDHEN, CDR2 SYDVKM. Trimming stripped 7 bases from V and 2 bases from J, with 8 bases between. The CDR3 DNA reads as TGTGCCAGCACCCATCCAAACACCGGGGAGCTGTTTTTT. Its protein is CASTHPNTGELFF.

This chain connects TRBV5-1 to TRBJ2-2; tentative D call: TRBD2 (5 bases). V was pared by 6 bases and J by 4 bases, with 10 bases between. Germline V gene sequence: CDR1 SGHRS, CDR2 YFSETQ. The CDR3 contains 13 residues. The CDR3 region is CASTREGTGELFF. CDR3 coding DNA: TGCGCCAGCACGCGAGAGGGCACCGGGGAGCTGTTTTTT.

The rearrangement links TRBV18 to TRBJ2-1, with D uncertain. V was cut by 7 bases and J by 7 bases, with 14 bases left in between. This CDR3 is built from 13 residues. The germline CDR1 and CDR2 sequences are KGHSH and LQKENI. The CDR3 bases are TGTGCCAGCTGTAAGGACCTCGCGAATGAGCAGTTCTTC. It yields the protein CASCKDLANEQFF.

The J gene is TRBJ1-2, the V gene TRBV28; D may be TRBD1 (5 bases). The CDR3 is 13 residues long. The germline CDR1 and CDR2 sequences are MDHEN and SYDVKM. Trimming cost V 7 bases and J 4 bases, with 13 bases left between them. Here the CDR3 reads CASITGSGYGYTF. DNA for the CDR3: TGTGCCAGCATTACAGGTAGCGGCTATGGCTACACCTTC.

The V and J genes are TRBV9 and TRBJ2-2, with D unclear. Trimming cost V 0 bases and J 1 base, with 13 bases left between them. The CDR3 is 17 residues long. CDR1 SGDLS and CDR2 YYNGEE come from the germline V gene. The chain's CDR3 is CASSVGVGRMNTGELFF. CDR3 sequence (DNA): TGTGCCAGCAGCGTAGGCGTCGGACGGATGAACACCGGGGAGCTGTTTTTT.

V and J are TRBV18 and TRBJ1-1; D call uncertain. The V and J ends lost 3 bases and 1 base respectively, with 9 bases between them. Germline-derived CDR1 and CDR2 are KGHSH and LQKENI. The CDR3 length is 14 residues. The CDR3 nucleotides read TGTGCCAGCTCACCCACGCCGAAGAACACTGAAGCTTTCTTT. It translates to CASSPTPKNTEAFF.

The J gene is TRBJ2-3, the V gene TRBV7-2, with TRBD2 matching over 12 bases. Germline CDR1 SGHTA, CDR2 FQGNSA. V lost 6 bases to trimming and J lost 4 bases; unmatched junction nucleotides: 5. There are 15 residues in the CDR3. CDR3 DNA: TGTGCCAGCAGTAGACTAGCGGGAGTCGCAGATACGCAGTATTTT. It codes for CASSRLAGVADTQYF.

The rearrangement uses TRBV28 and TRBJ2-7; 8 bases align to TRBD1. This CDR3 spans 14 amino acids. The J segment lost 5 bases and the V segment lost 4 bases, leaving 7 bases of the junction unmatched. Germline V gene sequence: CDR1 MDHEN, CDR2 SYDVKM. The CDR3 DNA reads as TGTGCCAGCAGTTGGGGACAGGTTCTCAACGAGCAGTACTTC. Its protein product is CASSWGQVLNEQYF.

This chain uses TRBV2 with TRBJ2-7, with 7 bases that match TRBD2. V lost 2 bases and J lost 9; bases outside the gene matches: 10. The CDR3 covers 14 residues. The germline CDR1 and CDR2 sequences are SNHLY and FYNNEI. The CDR3 here is CASSERGQGGWQYF. The CDR3 DNA reads TGTGCCAGCAGTGAAAGAGGGCAGGGAGGGTGGCAGTACTTC.

This clone was picked up one time. V usage is TRBV18 and J usage is TRBJ1-2, with D unclear. Germline-derived CDR1 and CDR2 are KGHSH and LQKENI. V dropped 3 bases and J dropped 8 bases, with 13 bases sitting between them. The CDR3 consists of 13 residues. CDR3 in DNA: TGTGCCAGCTCACCGGAACCGTCGGTAGGCTACACCTTC. This codes for CASSPEPSVGYTF.

The chain employs TRBV5-8 and TRBJ1-3; D uncertain. CDR1 and CDR2 (germline): SGHTS, YDEGEE. The CDR3 loop spans 13 amino acids. V was pared by 2 bases and J by 0 bases, with 3 bases between. The DNA for the CDR3 is TGTGCCAGCAGCTTTCGCTCTGGAAACACCATATATTTT. This codes for CASSFRSGNTIYF.

The V gene is TRBV18, the J gene TRBJ2-1; D not certain. The V end lost 3 bases, the J end lost 7 bases, and 7 bases lay between the germline ends. The CDR3 consists of 12 residues. Germline V lookup: CDR1 KGHSH, CDR2 LQKENI. CDR3 sequence reads: CASSPQENEQFF. DNA of the CDR3: TGTGCCAGCTCACCCCAAGAAAATGAGCAGTTCTTC.

With regard to this clone: The identical CDR3 is also encoded by other nucleotide sequences in the sample. This chain links TRBV5-1 with TRBJ2-1; 12 bases align to TRBD2. V gave up 2 bases and J gave up 8 bases; unmatched junction bases: 2. Looked up from germline, CDR1 is SGHRS and CDR2 is YFSETQ. This CDR3 is built from 14 residues. DNA of the CDR3: TGCGCCAGCAGCTTACGGACTAGCGGGGATGAGCAGTTCTTC. This sequence encodes CASSLRTSGDEQFF.

The genes are TRBV7-2 and TRBJ2-3; D gene ambiguous. V lost 3 bases and J lost 2, with 15 bases in between. CDR1 and CDR2 from the germline V gene are SGHTA and FQGNSA. The CDR3 extends over 16 amino acids. CDR3: CASSFLPDPTTDTQYF. CDR3 sequence (DNA): TGTGCCAGCAGCTTTCTGCCCGACCCAACCACAGATACGCAGTATTTT.